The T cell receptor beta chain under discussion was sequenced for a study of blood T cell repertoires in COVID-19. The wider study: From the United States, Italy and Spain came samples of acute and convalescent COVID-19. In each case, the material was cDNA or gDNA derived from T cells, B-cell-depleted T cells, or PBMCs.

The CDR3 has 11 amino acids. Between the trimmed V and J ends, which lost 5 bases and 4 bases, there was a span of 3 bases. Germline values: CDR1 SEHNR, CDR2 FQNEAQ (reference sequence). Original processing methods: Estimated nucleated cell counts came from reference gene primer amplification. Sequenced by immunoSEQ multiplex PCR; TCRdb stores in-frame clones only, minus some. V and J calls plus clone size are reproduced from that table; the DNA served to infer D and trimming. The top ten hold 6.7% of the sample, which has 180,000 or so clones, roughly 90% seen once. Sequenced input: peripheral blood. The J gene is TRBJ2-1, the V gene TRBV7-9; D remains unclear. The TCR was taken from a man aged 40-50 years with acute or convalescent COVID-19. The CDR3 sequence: CASSPYNEQFF. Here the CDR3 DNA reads TGTGCCAGCAGCCCGTACAATGAGCAGTTCTTC.